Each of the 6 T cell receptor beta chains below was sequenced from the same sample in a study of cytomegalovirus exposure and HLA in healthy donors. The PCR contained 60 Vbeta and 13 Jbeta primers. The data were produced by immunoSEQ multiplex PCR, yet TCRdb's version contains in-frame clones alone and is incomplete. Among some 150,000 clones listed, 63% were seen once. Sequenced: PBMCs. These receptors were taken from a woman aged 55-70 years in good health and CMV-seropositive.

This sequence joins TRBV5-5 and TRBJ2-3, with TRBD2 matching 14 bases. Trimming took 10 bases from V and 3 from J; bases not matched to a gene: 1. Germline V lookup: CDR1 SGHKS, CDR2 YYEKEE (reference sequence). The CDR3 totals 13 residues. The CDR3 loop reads CAGTSGRTDTQYF. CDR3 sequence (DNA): TGTGCCGGGACTAGCGGGAGAACAGATACGCAGTATTTT.

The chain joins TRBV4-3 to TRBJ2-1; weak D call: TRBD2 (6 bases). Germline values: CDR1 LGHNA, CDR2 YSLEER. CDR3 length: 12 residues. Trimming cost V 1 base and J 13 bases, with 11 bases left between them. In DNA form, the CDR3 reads TGCGCCAGCAGCCAAGGGGGACTGGATCAGTTCTTC. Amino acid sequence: CASSQGGLDQFF.

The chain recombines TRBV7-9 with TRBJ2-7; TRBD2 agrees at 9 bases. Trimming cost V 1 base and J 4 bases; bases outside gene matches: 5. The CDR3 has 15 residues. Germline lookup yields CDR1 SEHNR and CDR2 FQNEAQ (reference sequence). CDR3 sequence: CASSLDLAGSYEQYF. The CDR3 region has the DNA TGTGCCAGCAGCTTAGATCTAGCGGGGTCGTACGAGCAGTACTTC.

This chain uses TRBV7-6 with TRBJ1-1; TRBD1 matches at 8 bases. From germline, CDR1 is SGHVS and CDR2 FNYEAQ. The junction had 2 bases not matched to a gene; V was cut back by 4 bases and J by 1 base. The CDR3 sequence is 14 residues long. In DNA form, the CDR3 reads TGTGCCAGCAGCTCAGGACAGGGGAACACTGAAGCTTTCTTT. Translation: CASSSGQGNTEAFF.

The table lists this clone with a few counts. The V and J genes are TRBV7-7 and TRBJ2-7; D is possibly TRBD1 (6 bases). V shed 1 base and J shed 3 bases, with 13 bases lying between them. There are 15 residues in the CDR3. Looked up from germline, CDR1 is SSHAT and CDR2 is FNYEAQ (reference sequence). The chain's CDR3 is CASSLGRGQSYEQYF. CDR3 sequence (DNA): TGTGCCAGCAGCTTAGGTCGTGGACAGAGCTACGAGCAGTACTTC.

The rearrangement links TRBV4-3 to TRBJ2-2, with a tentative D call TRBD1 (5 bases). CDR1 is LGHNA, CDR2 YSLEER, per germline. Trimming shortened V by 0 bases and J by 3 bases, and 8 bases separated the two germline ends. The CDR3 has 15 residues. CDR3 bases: TGCGCCAGCAGCCAAGATTGGGGCTACACCGGGGAGCTGTTTTTT. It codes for CASSQDWGYTGELFF.